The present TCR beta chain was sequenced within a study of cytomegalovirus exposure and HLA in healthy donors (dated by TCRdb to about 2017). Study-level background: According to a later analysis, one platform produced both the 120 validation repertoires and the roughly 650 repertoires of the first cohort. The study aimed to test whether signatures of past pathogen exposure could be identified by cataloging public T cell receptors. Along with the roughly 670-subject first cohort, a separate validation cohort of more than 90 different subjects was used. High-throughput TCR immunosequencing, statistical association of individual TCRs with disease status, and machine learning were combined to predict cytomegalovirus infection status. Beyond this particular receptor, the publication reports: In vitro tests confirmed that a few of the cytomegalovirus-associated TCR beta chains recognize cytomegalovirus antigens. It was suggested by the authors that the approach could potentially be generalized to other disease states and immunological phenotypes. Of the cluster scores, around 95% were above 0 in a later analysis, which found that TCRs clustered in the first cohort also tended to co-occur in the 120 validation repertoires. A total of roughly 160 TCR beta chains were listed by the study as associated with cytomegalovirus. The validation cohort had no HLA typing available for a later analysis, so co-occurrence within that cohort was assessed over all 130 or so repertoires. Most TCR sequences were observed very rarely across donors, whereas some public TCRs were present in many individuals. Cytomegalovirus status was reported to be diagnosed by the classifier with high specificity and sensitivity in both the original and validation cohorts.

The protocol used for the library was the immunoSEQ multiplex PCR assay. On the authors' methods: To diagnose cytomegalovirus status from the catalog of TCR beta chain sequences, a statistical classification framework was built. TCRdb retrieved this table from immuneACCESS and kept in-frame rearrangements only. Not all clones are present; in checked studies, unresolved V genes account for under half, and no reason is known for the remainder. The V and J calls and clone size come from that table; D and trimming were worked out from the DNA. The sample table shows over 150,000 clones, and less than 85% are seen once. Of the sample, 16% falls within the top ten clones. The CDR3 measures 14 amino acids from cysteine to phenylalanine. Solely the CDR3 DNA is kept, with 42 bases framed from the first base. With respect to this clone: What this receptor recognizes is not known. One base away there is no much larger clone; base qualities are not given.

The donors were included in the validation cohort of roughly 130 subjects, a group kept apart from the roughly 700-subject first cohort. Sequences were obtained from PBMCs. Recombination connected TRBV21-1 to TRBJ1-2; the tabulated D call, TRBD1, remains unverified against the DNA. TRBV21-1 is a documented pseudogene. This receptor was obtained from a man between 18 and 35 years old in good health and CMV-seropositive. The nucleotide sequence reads TGTGCCAGCCGCTCCAACAGAAATAACTATGGCTACACCTTC. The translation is CASRSNRNNYGYTF.